One sample yielded the 14 T cell receptor beta chains listed below, sequenced in a study of CD4 T cells in relation to SARS-CoV-2 and coronaviruses. Some clones are missing from TCRdb's copy, which holds only in-frame ones; the method was immunoSEQ multiplex PCR. This table holds roughly 18,000 clones, 82% found once. For these TCRs, the target antigens are not known. Before the COVID-19 pandemic, during about 2011-2019, CD4+ T cells were taken from unexposed donors. After less than 11 days of culture, CD4+ T cells were isolated. Sequencing was done on a sample of CD4+ T cells from PBMCs, cultured in vitro. The receptors here all came from a human donor in good health.

This clone appeared a few times. The chain links TRBV7-9 to TRBJ2-1; 7 bases are a match to TRBD2. Germline CDR1 and CDR2: SEHNR and FQNEAQ (reference sequence). The length of the CDR3 is 18 residues. With V trimmed by 5 bases and J by 4 bases, 17 bases remained unmatched. CDR3 DNA: TGTGCCAGCAGCCCAGCAATAGGGAGGGCGGTCCAATACAATGAGCAGTTCTTC. Its protein is CASSPAIGRAVQYNEQFF.

The chain has TRBV6-2 or TRBV6-3 and TRBJ2-1; the match to TRBD2 covers 7 bases. V lost 5 bases to trimming and J lost 2 bases; unmatched junction nucleotides: 6. The CDR3 consists of 15 residues. Germline CDR1 reads MNHEY; CDR2 reads SVGEGT. Here the CDR3 reads CASSRGDGTYNEQFF. The DNA of the CDR3 is TGTGCCAGCAGTCGGGGGGATGGGACCTACAATGAGCAGTTCTTC.

The gene calls are TRBV3-1 (or the pseudogene TRBV3-2) and TRBJ1-4; 7 bases are a match to TRBD1. Germline assignment: CDR1 LGHDT and CDR2 YNNKEL (reference sequence). The CDR3 runs to 16 residues. Trimming at V came to 3 bases and at J to 4 bases, leaving 8 bases not matched to a gene. The CDR3: CASSHTLGQDNEKLFF. In nucleotides, the CDR3 is TGTGCCAGCAGCCACACACTAGGACAGGATAATGAAAAACTGTTTTTT.

With respect to this clone: The junction does not match germline at one end; this may be a read error. The chain couples TRBV2 to TRBJ2-1, with D possibly being TRBD2 (6 bases). The CDR3 sequence is 14 residues long. CDR1 is SNHLY and CDR2 is FYNNEI in the germline V gene. In nucleotides, the CDR3 is TGTGCCAGCTGTGGGGGACTCTTCTACTATGAGCAGTTCTTC. This encodes CASCGGLFYYEQFF.

The chain uses TRBV29-1 and TRBJ2-1, with 8 positions matching TRBD1. CDR3 size: 15 residues. Unmatched junction bases numbered 7, after V lost 6 bases and J lost 0 bases. CDR1 is SQVTM, CDR2 ANQGSEA, per germline. CDR3 residues: CSVPGGLSSYNEQFF. The CDR3 nucleotides are TGCAGCGTCCCAGGGGGCCTGAGCTCCTACAATGAGCAGTTCTTC.

The rearrangement links TRBV4-1 to TRBJ2-7; D is possibly TRBD2 (5 bases). The germline V gene encodes CDR1 MGHRA and CDR2 YSYEKL. Trimming shortened V by 1 base and J by 1 base, and 8 bases separated the two germline ends. The CDR3 has 14 residues. The CDR3 bases are TGCGCCAGCAGCCAAGGTCTAGCTTCCTACGAGCAGTACTTC. It is translated as CASSQGLASYEQYF.

This clone occurred once. The chain has TRBV29-1 and TRBJ2-3; 13 nucleotides line up with TRBD2. There are 15 residues in the CDR3. From germline, CDR1 is SQVTM and CDR2 ANQGSEA. V shed 6 bases, J shed 6 bases, and the junction held 9 bases outside the gene matches. The CDR3 spells CSVPTSGGALDTQYF. CDR3 sequence (DNA): TGCAGCGTCCCCACTAGCGGGGGGGCCCTGGATACGCAGTATTTT.

V gene TRBV9 combines with J gene TRBJ2-3, with 11 bases that match TRBD2. Losses at the gene ends were 0 bases for V and 2 bases for J; bases not matched to a gene: 8. This CDR3 region has 18 residues. Germline lookup yields CDR1 SGDLS and CDR2 YYNGEE. CDR3: CASSVGGLAGGYTDTQYF. As DNA, the CDR3 is TGTGCCAGCAGCGTAGGAGGGCTAGCGGGGGGTTACACAGATACGCAGTATTTT.

V usage is TRBV6-5 and J usage is TRBJ1-2; D gene ambiguous. The V gene lost 5 bases and the J gene lost 4 bases, with 11 bases spanning the gap. The CDR3 runs to 13 residues. The germline CDR1 and CDR2 sequences are MNHEY and SVGAGI. CDR3 loop: CASSLGRPYGYTF. DNA for the CDR3: TGTGCCAGCAGTCTAGGACGGCCCTATGGCTACACCTTC.

The chain joins TRBV6-2 or TRBV6-3 to TRBJ2-5; D unclear. The CDR3 covers 17 residues. V was shortened by 2 bases and J by 2 bases, with 18 bases between the two germline ends. CDR1 MNHEY and CDR2 SVGEGT come from the germline V gene. CDR3 amino acids: CASSYDGASAAQETQYF. Written as DNA, the CDR3 is TGTGCCAGCAGTTACGACGGTGCTAGTGCCGCTCAAGAGACCCAGTACTTC.

This clone was seen a handful of times. This chain joins TRBV18 and TRBJ1-1; unclear D gene. Germline-derived CDR1 and CDR2 are KGHSH and LQKENI. V was clipped by 2 bases and J by 6 bases, with 7 bases between them. CDR3 size: 12 residues. The CDR3 nucleotides read TGTGCCAGCTCACCAGCAACCCCTGAAGCTTTCTTT. Amino acids: CASSPATPEAFF.

This chain connects TRBV7-9 to TRBJ2-5, with 8 bases fitting TRBD2. The CDR3 is made up of 14 amino acids. Germline V gene lookup returns CDR1 SEHNR and CDR2 FQNEAQ (reference sequence). J was trimmed by 4 bases and V by 2 bases; bases with no gene match: 3. CDR3 in amino acids: CASSLILAGETQYF. The CDR3 nucleotides read TGTGCCAGCAGCTTAATCCTAGCGGGAGAGACCCAGTACTTC.

V gene TRBV5-8 combines with J gene TRBJ2-5, with 12 nucleotides matching TRBD2. The CDR3 sequence is 15 residues long. Per germline, CDR1 SGHTS and CDR2 YDEGEE. The J segment lost 5 bases and the V segment lost 0 bases, leaving 2 bases of the junction unmatched. CDR3 coding DNA: TGTGCCAGCAGCTTGGGGCTAGCGGGAGGGGAGACCCAGTACTTC. Protein product: CASSLGLAGGETQYF. Looking up the rest from reference TRBV5-8 and TRBJ2-5 gives the full variable domain: EAGVTQSPTHLIKTRGQQATLRCSPISGHTSVYWYQQALGLGLQFLLWYDEGEERNRGNFPPRFSGRQFPNYSSELNVNALELEDSALYLCASSLGLAGGETQYFGPGTRLLVL.

This clone has more than one count but fewer than ten. The V and J genes are TRBV3-1 (or the pseudogene TRBV3-2) and TRBJ2-7, with 12 nucleotides matching TRBD2. From germline, CDR1 is LGHDT and CDR2 YNNKEL (reference sequence). CDR3 length equals 15 residues. The ends lost 0 bases at V and 5 bases at J; junction bases unmatched: 2. This CDR3 is CASSQESSGRDEQYF. CDR3 coding DNA: TGTGCCAGCAGCCAAGAATCTAGCGGGAGGGACGAGCAGTACTTC.